This TCR beta chain was profiled in a study of blood T cell repertoires in COVID-19. Overall study: Researchers got acute and convalescent COVID-19 samples from the United States, Italy and Spain. The cDNA or gDNA used as material had been derived from T cells, B-cell-depleted T cells, or PBMCs.

In the source study's methods: Estimation of nucleated cell counts relied on the amplification of reference gene primers. Profiling relied on immunoSEQ multiplex PCR, and the TCRdb table lists in-frame clones only, not all of them. V and J calls and clone size are as listed in that table; D and trimming were resolved from the DNA. Of 300,000 to 450,000 clones listed, around 87% are singletons. Enrolled through a virtual design, the participants were between roughly 18 and 100 years of age and came from under 30 US areas. This CDR3 has 14 residues. Trimming left V 6 bases short and J 3 bases short, with 11 bases between. Germline V gene data show CDR1 as MGHDK and CDR2 as SYGVNS.

This chain connects TRBV25-1 to TRBJ2-2; D gene unclear. The sequencing input was PBMCs or T cells enriched from blood (not recorded which). The receptor comes from a man in his forties in a cohort exposed to, infected with or recovered from COVID-19 (not recorded which). As DNA, the CDR3 is TGTGCCAGCAGCGACCGAGGTCACACCGGGGAGCTGTTTTTT. Its protein product is CASSDRGHTGELFF.